One sample yielded the 31 T cell receptor beta chains listed below, sequenced in a study of CD8 T cells in Susac syndrome. Random hexamers were used to reverse transcribe 0.5 to 1 ug of RNA. From the immunoSEQ multiplex PCR reads, TCRdb called clonotypes with MiXCR, one entry per CDR3 protein. The repertoire holds fewer than 150,000 distinct CDR3 sequences, roughly 96% seen once, with around 0.12% in the top ten. Sequencing used CD4+ T cells from PBMCs. Receptors originate from a human donor in good health.

The chain is built from TRBV29-1 and TRBJ2-5; D tentatively fits TRBD1 or TRBD2 (5 bases each). The V gene's germline CDR1 is SQVTM and CDR2 ANQGSEA. This CDR3 has 13 residues. The V end lost 3 bases, the J end lost 1 base, and 9 bases lay between the germline ends. The CDR3 coding sequence is TGCAGCGTTGAGGGGGACGTCCAAGAGACCCAGTACTTC. Translated: CSVEGDVQETQYF.

The rearrangement links TRBV6-5 to TRBJ2-3; D is possibly TRBD2 (6 bases). V was pared by 2 bases and J by 4 bases, with 16 bases between. Germline V gives CDR1 MNHEY, CDR2 SVGAGI. CDR3 length equals 16 residues. This chain's CDR3 is CASSYETSSVADTQYF. Written as DNA, the CDR3 is TGTGCCAGCAGTTACGAGACTAGTTCGGTCGCAGATACGCAGTATTTT.

The chain couples TRBV5-1 to TRBJ2-5; the D gene is possibly TRBD1 (6 bases). The CDR3 extends over 13 amino acids. The germline V gene has CDR1 SGHRS and CDR2 YFSETQ. V was cut by 4 bases and J by 5 bases, with 12 bases left in between. CDR3 in DNA: TGCGCCAGCAGCAGCTCAGGGGAGGAGACCCAGTACTTC. This gives the protein CASSSSGEETQYF. The variable domain in full, with the rest retrieved from reference TRBV5-1 and TRBJ2-5, is KAGVTQTPRYLIKTRGQQVTLSCSPISGHRSVSWYQQTPGQGLQFLFEYFSETQRNKGNFPGRFSGRQFSNSRSEMNVSTLELGDSALYLCASSSSGEETQYFGPGTRLLVL.

The V call is TRBV28, the J call TRBJ2-7; D unclear. The germline gives CDR1 MDHEN, CDR2 SYDVKM. The CDR3 is 12 residues long. V was shortened by 6 bases and J by 5 bases, with 11 bases between the two germline ends. Written as DNA, the CDR3 is TGTGCCAGCAGAAAGGCAGCCCACGAGCAGTACTTC. Its protein is CASRKAAHEQYF.

The rearrangement links TRBV5-1 to TRBJ2-7, with 8 bases that match TRBD1. J lost 5 bases, V lost 4 bases, and 11 bases had no gene match. The V gene's germline CDR1 is SGHRS and CDR2 YFSETQ. The CDR3 is 15 amino acids. The CDR3 here is CASSPNGQGPDEQYF. CDR3 DNA sequence: TGCGCCAGCAGCCCTAATGGACAGGGTCCCGACGAGCAGTACTTC.

The J gene is TRBJ2-5, the V gene TRBV7-9; 10 bases are shared with TRBD2. The CDR3 is made up of 13 amino acids. Germline CDR1 is SEHNR and CDR2 is FQNEAQ (reference sequence). The junction had 0 bases not matched to a gene; V was cut back by 4 bases and J by 4 bases. The DNA for the CDR3 is TGTGCCAGCAGCTCTAGCGGGGGAGAGACCCAGTACTTC. Protein sequence: CASSSSGGETQYF.

V is TRBV7-9 and J is TRBJ1-1; 7 nucleotides align to TRBD1. V dropped 3 bases and J dropped 11; count of bases not matched to a gene: 3. The length of the CDR3 is 11 residues. Germline CDR1 reads SEHNR; CDR2 reads FQNEAQ (reference sequence). The CDR3 DNA sequence: TGTGCCAGCAGCTTCACAGGGGACGCTTTCTTT. Translation: CASSFTGDAFF.

The chain carries TRBV18 and TRBJ2-5; 7 nucleotides match TRBD2. The CDR3 loop spans 14 amino acids. CDR1 and CDR2 from the germline V gene are KGHSH and LQKENI. The trim removed 8 bases at V and 5 bases at J, leaving 11 bases unmatched. CDR3 DNA sequence: TGTGCCAGCCACTTCGGGAGGTCCGGGGAGACCCAGTACTTC. Encoded protein: CASHFGRSGETQYF.

The chain is built from TRBV6-5 and TRBJ2-7; 7 positions agree with TRBD2. V shed 2 bases, J shed 5 bases, and the junction held 12 bases outside the gene matches. The CDR3 has 16 residues. Germline assignment: CDR1 MNHEY and CDR2 SVGAGI. This chain's CDR3 is CASSYLRGGGRDEQYF. In nucleotides, the CDR3 is TGTGCCAGCAGTTACCTCCGCGGGGGAGGGCGCGACGAGCAGTACTTC.

The rearrangement uses TRBV2 and TRBJ1-5; D ambiguous. The CDR3 covers 13 residues. V shed 7 bases and J shed 7 bases, with 14 bases lying between them. Germline values: CDR1 SNHLY, CDR2 FYNNEI. The CDR3 reads CASMSGLEQPQHF. CDR3 in DNA: TGTGCCAGCATGTCGGGTTTAGAGCAGCCCCAGCATTTT.

This sequence joins TRBV30 and TRBJ2-1; D possibly corresponds to TRBD2 (7 bases). The CDR3 totals 14 residues. V lost 2 bases and J lost 2, with 10 bases in between. The germline gives CDR1 GTSNPN, CDR2 SVGIG (reference sequence). CDR3: CAWSPGGPYNEQFF. CDR3 DNA: TGTGCCTGGAGTCCGGGGGGCCCCTACAATGAGCAGTTCTTC. Using reference TRBV30 and TRBJ2-1 for the parts outside the CDR3, the full variable domain is SQTIHQWPATLVQPVGSPLSLECTVEGTSNPNLYWYRQAAGRGLQLLFYSVGIGQISSEVPQNLSASRPQDRQFILSSKKLLLSDSGFYLCAWSPGGPYNEQFFGPGTRLTVL.

This clonotype was recorded only once. V and J are TRBV10-3 and TRBJ1-5; 9 nucleotides align to TRBD1. Germline V gene data show CDR1 as ENHRY and CDR2 as SYGVKD. Trimming at V came to 7 bases and at J to 4 bases, leaving 5 bases not matched to a gene. CDR3 size: 14 residues. The CDR3, as DNA: TGTGCCATCATGAGTGGACAGGGGAATCAGCCCCAGCATTTT. Translation gives CAIMSGQGNQPQHF.

The chain employs TRBV5-6 and TRBJ2-1; tentative D call: TRBD2 (5 bases). The germline gives CDR1 SGHDT, CDR2 YYEEEE. The CDR3 sequence is 15 residues long. Trimming left V 4 bases short and J 2 bases short, with 13 bases between. The CDR3, as DNA: TGTGCCAGCAGCCTAAGGACTGGAACCTACAATGAGCAGTTCTTC. Translation gives CASSLRTGTYNEQFF. The full variable domain, completed using reference TRBV5-6 and TRBJ2-1, is DAGVTQSPTHLIKTRGQQVTLRCSPKSGHDTVSWYQQALGQGPQFIFQYYEEEERQRGNFPDRFSGHQFPNYSSELNVNALLLGDSALYLCASSLRTGTYNEQFFGPGTRLTVL.

J is TRBJ2-3 and V is TRBV24-1; no clear D gene. Germline loops: CDR1 KGHDR, CDR2 SFDVKD. The CDR3 is 13 residues long. The V end was cut by 4 bases, the J end by 3 bases, with 7 bases between. The CDR3 DNA follows: TGTGCCACCAGTGACCTCTTTACAGATACGCAGTATTTT. Translating it yields CATSDLFTDTQYF.

The chain has TRBV12-3 or TRBV12-4 and TRBJ2-7, with 10 bases lining up with TRBD1. V lost 5 bases and J lost 2; bases outside the gene matches: 3. There are 14 residues in the CDR3. The CDR3 bases are TGTGCCAGCAGTGGTGGACAGGGGGCCTACGAGCAGTACTTC. It codes for CASSGGQGAYEQYF.

The gene calls are TRBV6-1 and TRBJ2-1; 9 bases line up with TRBD1. The CDR3 is 15 residues long. Germline V gives CDR1 MNHNS, CDR2 SASEGT. V gave up 6 bases and J gave up 4 bases; unmatched junction bases: 7. The CDR3 DNA is TGTGCCAGCAGGAGCGACAGGGGGTCGTACAATGAGCAGTTCTTC. It encodes CASRSDRGSYNEQFF.

This clonotype showed up just once. CDR3 sequence (DNA): TGTGCCAGCTCACCCCCGGGACTAGAACCAGATACGCAGTATTTT. This translates into CASSPPGLEPDTQYF. The chain recombines TRBV18 with TRBJ2-3, with 8 bases fitting TRBD2. The junction had 6 bases not matched to a gene; V was cut back by 3 bases and J by 4 bases. The CDR3 has 15 amino acids. Germline V gene sequence: CDR1 KGHSH, CDR2 LQKENI.

The rearrangement uses TRBV7-9 and TRBJ2-7, with unresolved D. The ends were cut back, 5 bases at V and 4 bases at J, with 6 bases in the middle. The CDR3 sequence is 11 residues long. CDR1 and CDR2 (germline): SEHNR, FQNEAQ (reference sequence). The CDR3, as DNA: TGTGCCAGCAGCCCCCTTTACGAGCAGTACTTC. This encodes CASSPLYEQYF.

This chain connects TRBV7-2 to TRBJ2-7; D might be TRBD2 (5 bases). The CDR3 extends over 15 amino acids. Germline CDR1 SGHTA, CDR2 FQGNSA. Deletions cut 2 bases from V and 2 bases from J, with 13 bases between. The CDR3 loop is CASSLIGELTYEQYF. In DNA form, the CDR3 reads TGTGCCAGCAGCTTAATCGGGGAGTTGACCTACGAGCAGTACTTC.

The rearrangement links TRBV6-5 to TRBJ2-7; D assignment may be TRBD1 or TRBD2 (6 bases each). The CDR3 runs to 14 residues. The V gene lost 5 bases and the J gene lost 2 bases, with 13 bases spanning the gap. The germline V gene has CDR1 MNHEY and CDR2 SVGAGI. The CDR3 region is CASSMGGFPYEQYF. CDR3 nucleotides: TGTGCCAGCAGTATGGGGGGCTTTCCCTACGAGCAGTACTTC.

The chain employs TRBV7-9 and TRBJ1-2; D may be TRBD1 (6 bases). The CDR3 sequence is 13 residues long. In germline, CDR1 is SEHNR, CDR2 FQNEAQ (reference sequence). The germline V and J ends were trimmed by 5 bases and 4 bases, with 11 bases remaining between them. The CDR3 sequence is CASSTQGSYGYTF. In DNA form, the CDR3 reads TGTGCCAGCAGCACACAGGGTTCCTATGGCTACACCTTC.

CDR3 region: CATQGGNTEAFF. The CDR3 DNA reads as TGTGCCACCCAGGGAGGGAACACTGAAGCTTTCTTT. V usage is TRBV5-4 and J usage is TRBJ1-1; D may be TRBD1 (5 bases). V lost 9 bases and J 1 base, leaving 10 bases between the germline ends. This CDR3 has 12 amino acids. Germline V gives CDR1 SGHNT, CDR2 YYREEE (reference sequence). The full variable domain, in which reference TRBV5-4 and TRBJ1-1 provide the parts outside the CDR3, is ETGVTQSPTHLIKTRGQQVTLRCSSQSGHNTVSWYQQALGQGPQFIFQYYREEENGRGNFPPRFSGLQFPNYSSELNVNALELDDSALYLCATQGGNTEAFFGQGTRLTVV.

The chain carries TRBV20-1 and TRBJ2-7; TRBD1 aligns across 11 bases. V lost 5 bases, J lost 6 bases, and 9 bases stayed unmatched. The CDR3 loop spans 14 amino acids. Germline CDR1 and CDR2: DFQATT and SNEGSKA (reference sequence). CDR3 loop: CSADSGQGAGEQYF. The CDR3 DNA is TGCAGTGCTGACTCCGGACAGGGGGCTGGCGAGCAGTACTTC.

The V call is TRBV2, the J call TRBJ2-1; 7 bases match TRBD2. Germline V gene data show CDR1 as SNHLY and CDR2 as FYNNEI. V trimming: 8 bases; J trimming: 3 bases; junction bases outside the gene matches: 10. The CDR3 consists of 15 residues. This CDR3 reads CASVVREYDYNEQFF. The DNA of the CDR3 is TGTGCCAGCGTGGTGCGGGAGTACGACTACAATGAGCAGTTCTTC. Supplemented by reference TRBV2 and TRBJ2-1, the full variable domain reads EPEVTQTPSHQVTQMGQEVILRCVPISNHLYFYWYRQILGQKVEFLVSFYNNEISEKSEIFDDQFSVERPDGSNFTLKIRSTKLEDSAMYFCASVVREYDYNEQFFGPGTRLTVL.

V gene TRBV20-1 combines with J gene TRBJ1-1; D is undetermined. Trimming removed 6 bases from V and 4 bases from J, with 12 bases in between. CDR1 DFQATT and CDR2 SNEGSKA come from the germline V gene (reference sequence). The CDR3 covers 12 residues. CDR3 nucleotides: TGCAGTGCCGACCATGAGGGCACTGAAGCTTTCTTT. Translating gives CSADHEGTEAFF.

This clonotype is a singleton in its sample. The chain carries TRBV29-1 and TRBJ2-7; no firm D call. From germline, CDR1 is SQVTM and CDR2 ANQGSEA. Trimming cost V 4 bases and J 4 bases, with 11 bases left between them. The CDR3 totals 12 residues. The CDR3 is CSVGRRDYEQYF. The DNA of the CDR3 is TGCAGCGTTGGTCGGAGAGATTACGAGCAGTACTTC.

The chain links TRBV5-1 to TRBJ2-7, with D hard to call. Germline CDR1 reads SGHRS; CDR2 reads YFSETQ. This CDR3 contains 15 residues. Trimming shortened V by 2 bases and J by 0 bases, and 12 bases separated the two germline ends. The CDR3 protein is CASSLGPSYSYEQYF. Here the CDR3 DNA reads TGCGCCAGCAGCTTAGGGCCCTCCTACTCCTACGAGCAGTACTTC.

This chain links TRBV3-1 with TRBJ2-1; 12 nucleotides agree with TRBD2. CDR1 and CDR2 (germline): LGHDT, YNNKEL (reference sequence). The CDR3 extends over 17 amino acids. The J segment lost 10 bases and the V segment lost 4 bases, leaving 14 bases of the junction unmatched. For the CDR3, the DNA is TGTGCCAGCAGCCCATTCCCCGAGACTAGCGGGAGCGGAGAGCAGTTCTTC. This codes for CASSPFPETSGSGEQFF.

This chain uses TRBV18 with TRBJ2-7; unclear D gene. There are 15 residues in the CDR3. With 3 bases removed from V and 4 bases from J, the gap between germline ends came to 16 bases. Germline V lookup: CDR1 KGHSH, CDR2 LQKENI. The CDR3 nucleotides read TGTGCCAGCTCACCGCGACTTTCTCTAAGTTACGAGCAGTACTTC. Its protein is CASSPRLSLSYEQYF.

V usage is TRBV20-1 and J usage is TRBJ2-7; D is undetermined. Germline V gene data show CDR1 as DFQATT and CDR2 as SNEGSKA (reference sequence). V shed 5 bases and J shed 2 bases, with 16 bases lying between them. There are 14 residues in the CDR3. The CDR3 protein is CSAYSANAPYEQYF. DNA of the CDR3: TGCAGTGCTTACTCAGCCAACGCCCCCTACGAGCAGTACTTC.

This rearrangement joins TRBV28 to TRBJ1-2, with D unresolved. V was cut by 8 bases and J by 5 bases, with 15 bases left in between. Germline CDR1 MDHEN, CDR2 SYDVKM. The CDR3 length is 13 residues. CDR3 region: CASSNLYSYGYTF. The CDR3 DNA reads as TGTGCCAGCTCTAACCTTTACAGTTATGGCTACACCTTC.